One and the same sample provided the 21 T cell receptor beta chains below, sequenced in a study of OX40 agonist ivuxolimab in advanced cancers. TCRdb's table, derived via immunoSEQ multiplex PCR, lists solely in-frame clones and lacks some. The sample has approximately 79,000 clones; approximately 93% are singletons. The input for sequencing was CD4+ or CD8+ T cells sorted from blood, taken in a trial of the OX40 agonist ivuxolimab. The source of these receptors is an adult with an advanced solid tumor such as melanoma, head and neck, liver or kidney cancer.

Only one count was recorded for this clone. This chain uses TRBV7-2 with TRBJ2-2, with D possibly TRBD2 on 6 matching bases. The V end lost 2 bases, the J end lost 4 bases, and 14 bases lay between the germline ends. The CDR3 consists of 16 residues. The germline gives CDR1 SGHTA, CDR2 FQGNSA. CDR3 in amino acids: CASSLPAGRSTGELFF. CDR3 DNA sequence: TGTGCCAGCAGCTTACCGGCGGGGAGGTCCACCGGGGAGCTGTTTTTT.

This chain links TRBV10-2 with TRBJ1-2; the D is unclear. Trimming stripped 7 bases from V and 8 bases from J, with 29 bases between. Looked up from germline, CDR1 is WSHSY and CDR2 is SAAADI. The CDR3 contains 17 residues. In DNA form, the CDR3 reads TGCGCCAGCACCAGGACTGAACAAGCCGAAAATGAGAGGGGCTACACCTTC. Its protein product is CASTRTEQAENERGYTF.

This clone was detected only once. The V gene is TRBV19, the J gene TRBJ1-2; 8 bases align to TRBD1. Germline CDR1 and CDR2: LNHDA and SQIVND (reference sequence). This CDR3 has 18 amino acids. Trimming took 3 bases from V and 8 from J; bases not matched to a gene: 20. Here the CDR3 reads CASSMRPRQTGEHWGYTF. CDR3 nucleotides: TGTGCCAGTAGTATGAGACCTCGGCAGACAGGGGAGCATTGGGGCTACACCTTC.

This chain uses TRBV9 with TRBJ2-7; TRBD2 is a possible D gene (6 bases). This CDR3 is 16 amino acids long. The germline gives CDR1 SGDLS, CDR2 YYNGEE. V was pared by 4 bases and J by 7 bases, with 24 bases between. The CDR3 DNA reads TGTGCCAGCAGCCGTTTTGGAGGGTGGGGGTCGGAGGAGCAGTACTTC. This codes for CASSRFGGWGSEEQYF.

The chain uses TRBV18 and TRBJ1-1; D is ambiguous. The CDR3 sequence is 16 residues long. Trimming removed 6 bases at V and 1 base at J, with 18 bases between. Germline CDR1 KGHSH, CDR2 LQKENI. CDR3 protein: CASSSLSRGGNTEAFF. In nucleotides, the CDR3 is TGTGCCAGCTCTTCCTTGAGTCGGGGAGGGAACACTGAAGCTTTCTTT.

A few counts support this clone. The V gene is TRBV11-2, the J gene TRBJ1-4, with 9 bases fitting TRBD1. The J segment lost 11 bases and the V segment lost 5 bases, leaving 9 bases of the junction unmatched. Germline CDR1 reads SGHAT; CDR2 reads FQNNGV. The CDR3 covers 14 residues. In nucleotides, the CDR3 is TGTGCCAGCAGCCGCCAGGGACAGGGTTTGAAACTGTTTTTT. This gives the protein CASSRQGQGLKLFF.

The CDR3 loop reads CAISEGTSDLETQYF. The CDR3 coding sequence is TGTGCCATCAGTGAGGGGACTAGCGATTTGGAGACCCAGTACTTC. The chain links TRBV10-3 to TRBJ2-5, with 10 bases that match TRBD2. CDR3 length: 15 amino acids. The ends lost 2 bases at V and 5 bases at J; junction bases unmatched: 5. CDR1 is ENHRY, CDR2 SYGVKD, per germline.

V gene TRBV6-1 combines with J gene TRBJ2-7; 10 bases align to TRBD2. With V trimmed by 3 bases and J by 3 bases, 8 bases remained unmatched. CDR3 length: 16 residues. Germline loops: CDR1 MNHNS, CDR2 SASEGT. The CDR3 here is CASSEGTSGMIYEQYF. The CDR3, as DNA: TGTGCCAGCAGTGAGGGTACTAGCGGGATGATCTACGAGCAGTACTTC.

J is TRBJ1-4 and V is TRBV9, with a possible D match to TRBD1 (6 bases). The CDR3 has 17 amino acids. The germline gives CDR1 SGDLS, CDR2 YYNGEE. Trimming pared 4 bases from V and 2 bases from J, leaving 18 bases between. CDR3 in DNA: TGTGCCAGCAGCTCCGGGGGGGGACAAGCGACTAATGAAAAACTGTTTTTT. It encodes CASSSGGGQATNEKLFF.

The J gene is TRBJ1-5, the V gene TRBV6-5, with 9 bases identical to TRBD1. The CDR3 runs to 14 residues. CDR1 MNHEY and CDR2 SVGAGI come from the germline V gene. V trimming: 6 bases; J trimming: 4 bases; junction bases outside the gene matches: 4. CDR3 bases: TGTGCCAGCAGCTGGGGACAGGGTAATCAGCCCCAGCATTTT. It translates to CASSWGQGNQPQHF.

J is TRBJ2-7 and V is TRBV28, with 8 positions matching TRBD1. CDR1 is MDHEN, CDR2 SYDVKM, per germline. This CDR3 is built from 15 residues. Trimming cost V 3 bases and J 4 bases; bases outside gene matches: 8. The CDR3 DNA sequence: TGTGCCAGCAGTTTGGTGACAGGGGTTGGGTACGAGCAGTACTTC. Translating gives CASSLVTGVGYEQYF.

The V call is TRBV27, the J call TRBJ2-7; 15 bases line up with TRBD2. The CDR3 consists of 16 residues. CDR1 and CDR2 from the germline V gene are MNHEY and SMNVEV (reference sequence). The trim removed 5 bases at V and 6 bases at J, leaving 8 bases unmatched. This chain's CDR3 is CASSVGLAGGFGEQYF. CDR3 sequence (DNA): TGTGCCAGCAGTGTGGGACTAGCGGGAGGATTCGGCGAGCAGTACTTC.

This clone appeared a few times. This chain links TRBV4-3 with TRBJ1-1, with 8 nucleotides matching TRBD1. This CDR3 contains 12 residues. Germline CDR1 and CDR2: LGHNA and YSLEER. V trimming: 7 bases; J trimming: 7 bases; junction bases outside the gene matches: 5. CDR3 sequence: CASNPGTGEAFF. CDR3 DNA: TGCGCCAGCAACCCCGGGACAGGTGAAGCTTTCTTT.

The chain is built from TRBV28 and TRBJ2-3, with D perhaps TRBD2 (5 bases). The CDR3 consists of 16 residues. CDR1 and CDR2 (germline): MDHEN, SYDVKM. The ends were cut back, 6 bases at V and 2 bases at J, with 18 bases in the middle. The CDR3 reads CASRSTKGYSTDTQYF. CDR3 DNA: TGTGCCAGCAGGTCGACTAAGGGTTACTCCACAGATACGCAGTATTTT.

The chain carries TRBV19 and TRBJ1-4, with 7 nucleotides matching TRBD1. This CDR3 region has 15 residues. Trimming removed 4 bases from V and 8 bases from J; junction bases left unmatched: 10. The germline gives CDR1 LNHDA, CDR2 SQIVND (reference sequence). The CDR3 nucleotides are TGTGCCAGTAGTACCCCGGGACAGTACTTAGAAAAACTGTTTTTT. This sequence encodes CASSTPGQYLEKLFF.

The V call is TRBV5-1, the J call TRBJ2-1; 14 bases are shared with TRBD2. With 5 bases clipped from V and 8 bases from J, the junction kept 6 bases outside the gene matches. This CDR3 has 15 residues. Germline V gene data show CDR1 as SGHRS and CDR2 as YFSETQ. The CDR3, as DNA: TGCGCCAGCAGAGTCGGGACTAGCGGGAGCGATGAGCAGTTCTTC. Translation: CASRVGTSGSDEQFF.

J is TRBJ1-2 and V is TRBV6-1; D is unclear. V was pared by 1 base and J by 0 bases, with 12 bases between. The CDR3 extends over 16 amino acids. Looked up from germline, CDR1 is MNHNS and CDR2 is SASEGT. CDR3 sequence: CASSEDLPMANYGYTF. DNA for the CDR3: TGTGCCAGCAGTGAAGACCTACCGATGGCTAACTATGGCTACACCTTC.

The chain is built from TRBV7-6 and TRBJ2-1; 9 bases are shared with TRBD2. V dropped 0 bases and J dropped 4; count of bases not matched to a gene: 4. Per the germline V gene, CDR1 is SGHVS and CDR2 is FNYEAQ. CDR3 length: 16 residues. CDR3 loop: CASSLAAAGGYNEQFF. The CDR3 DNA reads as TGTGCCAGCAGCTTAGCTGCAGCGGGGGGTTACAATGAGCAGTTCTTC.

The J gene is TRBJ2-1, the V gene TRBV5-1; D gene uncertain. The CDR3 sequence is 12 residues long. Germline CDR1 is SGHRS and CDR2 is YFSETQ. V was cut by 1 base and J by 5 bases, with 4 bases left in between. The CDR3 sequence: CASSLSDNEQFF. CDR3 nucleotides: TGCGCCAGCAGCTTGAGCGACAATGAGCAGTTCTTC.

The V gene is TRBV19, the J gene TRBJ2-7; 7 bases line up with TRBD1. The junction had 5 bases not matched to a gene; V was cut back by 5 bases and J by 1 base. Germline lookup yields CDR1 LNHDA and CDR2 SQIVND (reference sequence). The CDR3 loop spans 14 amino acids. DNA for the CDR3: TGTGCCAGTAGTTCACAGGGGAGATCCTACGAGCAGTACTTC. Its protein product is CASSSQGRSYEQYF.

The chain employs TRBV4-1 and TRBJ1-2; D remains ambiguous. The CDR3 runs to 16 residues. From germline, CDR1 is MGHRA and CDR2 YSYEKL. V lost 0 bases to trimming and J lost 4 bases, with 15 bases between them. The CDR3 coding sequence is TGCGCCAGCAGCCAAGATGAGTTCCTCCAGCTCTATGGCTACACCTTC. Encoded protein: CASSQDEFLQLYGYTF.